This T cell receptor beta chain came from a study of T cells in Graves' hyperthyroidism and ophthalmopathy. Overall study results and limits: Most thyroid clonotypes expanded above 0.001 were also detected in blood.

The germline V and J ends were trimmed by 7 bases and 1 base, with 17 bases remaining between them. The CDR3 contains 16 residues. The germline gives CDR1 LNHDA, CDR2 SQIVND (reference sequence). Criteria for exclusion of patients were uncontrolled infection, other autoimmune disease, pregnancy or lactation. Concerning this clonotype itself: Antigen specificity is unknown.

Amplification of TCR beta CDR3 regions used RNA as the template. The HTBI primer set was used in a first-round RT-PCR of the TCR CDR3. Each CDR3 protein is one row after TCRdb ran MiXCR on the multiplex PCR reads. The sample includes about 680,000 distinct CDR3 sequences, 35% of them seen just once. The TCR originated in a woman aged 40 to 50 with Graves' hyperthyroidism. The chain carries TRBV19 and TRBJ1-3; no clear D. Input material: blood. The CDR3 bases are TGTGCCAGTAACCAGTTGCGCATAACTTCTGGAAACACCATATATTTT. Amino acid sequence: CASNQLRITSGNTIYF. Variable domain in full (rest from reference TRBV19 and TRBJ1-3): DGGITQSPKYLFRKEGQNVTLSCEQNLNHDAMYWYRQDPGQGLRLIYYSQIVNDFQKGDIAEGYSVSREKKESFPLTVTSAQKNPTAFYLCASNQLRITSGNTIYFGEGSWLTVV.